The T cell receptor beta chain described here comes from a study of blood T cell repertoires in COVID-19. Study details: Both acute and convalescent COVID-19 samples were obtained from the United States, Italy and Spain.

Some clones are missing from TCRdb's copy, which holds only in-frame ones; the method was immunoSEQ multiplex PCR. The table has under 250,000 clones, more than 65% seen once. The V gene's germline CDR1 is KGHSH and CDR2 LQKENI. V gave up 8 bases and J gave up 1 base; unmatched junction bases: 2. This CDR3 contains 13 residues. The TCR originated in a human donor in a cohort sampled during active COVID-19. The sequencing sample was made of peripheral blood. The rearrangement joins TRBV18 to TRBJ2-3, with 8 bases matching TRBD1. CDR3 sequence reads: CASKGQGTDTQYF. CDR3 DNA: TGTGCCAGCAAGGGACAGGGCACAGATACGCAGTATTTT.